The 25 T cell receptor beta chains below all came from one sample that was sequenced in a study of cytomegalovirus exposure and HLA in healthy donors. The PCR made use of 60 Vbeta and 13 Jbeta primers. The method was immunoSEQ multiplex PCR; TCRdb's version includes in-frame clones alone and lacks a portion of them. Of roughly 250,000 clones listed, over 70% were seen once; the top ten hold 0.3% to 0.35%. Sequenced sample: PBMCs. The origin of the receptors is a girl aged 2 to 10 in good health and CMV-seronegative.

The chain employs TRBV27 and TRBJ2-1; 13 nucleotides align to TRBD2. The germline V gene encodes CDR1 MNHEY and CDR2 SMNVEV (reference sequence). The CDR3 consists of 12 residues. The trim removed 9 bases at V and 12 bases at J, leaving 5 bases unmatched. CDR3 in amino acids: CASRTSGSAQFF. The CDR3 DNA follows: TGTGCCAGTCGGACTAGCGGGAGTGCGCAGTTCTTC.

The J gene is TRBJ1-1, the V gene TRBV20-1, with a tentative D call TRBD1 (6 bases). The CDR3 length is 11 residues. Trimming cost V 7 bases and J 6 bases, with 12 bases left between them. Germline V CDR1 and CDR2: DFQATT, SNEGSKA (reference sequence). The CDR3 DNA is TGCAGTGGCCTGCAGGGGTCTGAAGCTTTCTTT. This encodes CSGLQGSEAFF.

This CDR3 reads CASRPQGSTDTQYF. The CDR3 DNA is TGTGCCAGCAGACCACAGGGGAGCACAGATACGCAGTATTTT. The rearrangement joins TRBV28 to TRBJ2-3, with 7 bases aligning to TRBD1. Germline CDR1 is MDHEN and CDR2 is SYDVKM. J was trimmed by 0 bases and V by 6 bases; bases with no gene match: 3. This CDR3 has 14 amino acids.

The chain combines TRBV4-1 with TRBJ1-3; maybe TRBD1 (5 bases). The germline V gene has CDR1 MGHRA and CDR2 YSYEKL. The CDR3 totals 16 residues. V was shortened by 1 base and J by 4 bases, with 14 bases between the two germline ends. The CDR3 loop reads CASSQVGAQGGNTIYF. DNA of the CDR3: TGCGCCAGCAGCCAAGTAGGGGCGCAGGGCGGAAACACCATATATTTT.

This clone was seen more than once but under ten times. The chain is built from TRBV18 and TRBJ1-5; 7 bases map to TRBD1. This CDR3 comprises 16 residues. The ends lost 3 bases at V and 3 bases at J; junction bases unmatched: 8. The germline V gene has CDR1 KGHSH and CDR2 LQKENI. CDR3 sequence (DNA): TGTGCCAGCTCACCTCAGCACAGGGGTGTCAATCAGCCCCAGCATTTT. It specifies CASSPQHRGVNQPQHF.

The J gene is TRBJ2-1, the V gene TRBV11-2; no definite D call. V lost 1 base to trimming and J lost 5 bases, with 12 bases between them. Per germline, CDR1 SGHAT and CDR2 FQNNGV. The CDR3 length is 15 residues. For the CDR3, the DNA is TGTGCCAGCAGCTTAGTAACGGGTACGGACAATGAGCAGTTCTTC. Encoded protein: CASSLVTGTDNEQFF.

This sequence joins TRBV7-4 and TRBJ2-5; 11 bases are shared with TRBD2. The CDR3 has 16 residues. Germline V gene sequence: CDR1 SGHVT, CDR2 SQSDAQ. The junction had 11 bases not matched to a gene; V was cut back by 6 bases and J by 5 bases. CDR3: CASRLDSGGAQETQYF. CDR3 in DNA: TGTGCCAGCAGATTGGATAGCGGGGGGGCCCAGGAGACCCAGTACTTC.

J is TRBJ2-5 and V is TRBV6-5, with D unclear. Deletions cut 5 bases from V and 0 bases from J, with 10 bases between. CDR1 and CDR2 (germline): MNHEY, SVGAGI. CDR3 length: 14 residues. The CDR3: CASSLLSNQETQYF. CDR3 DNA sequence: TGTGCCAGCAGTCTACTAAGCAACCAAGAGACCCAGTACTTC.

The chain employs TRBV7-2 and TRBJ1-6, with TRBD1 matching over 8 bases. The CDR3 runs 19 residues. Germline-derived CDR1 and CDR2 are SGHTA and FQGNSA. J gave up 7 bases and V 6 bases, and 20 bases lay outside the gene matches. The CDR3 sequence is CASSSPFGQGGFHNSPLHF. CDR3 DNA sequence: TGTGCCAGCAGTTCTCCATTCGGACAGGGAGGTTTCCACAATTCACCCCTCCACTTT.

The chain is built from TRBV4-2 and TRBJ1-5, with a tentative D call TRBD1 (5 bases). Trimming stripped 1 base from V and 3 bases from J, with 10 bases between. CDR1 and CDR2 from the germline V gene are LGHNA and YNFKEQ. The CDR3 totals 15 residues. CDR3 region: CASSQVRQTNQPQHF. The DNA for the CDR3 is TGTGCCAGCAGCCAAGTCCGACAGACCAATCAGCCCCAGCATTTT.

CDR3 coding DNA: TGTGCCAGCAGCCTAGCGGGAGGGGTCTACGAGCAGTACTTC. Its translation is CASSLAGGVYEQYF. V is TRBV28 and J is TRBJ2-7; TRBD2 agrees at 12 bases. Trimming at V came to 6 bases and at J to 3 bases, leaving 3 bases not matched to a gene. The length of the CDR3 is 14 residues. Germline V CDR1 and CDR2: MDHEN, SYDVKM.

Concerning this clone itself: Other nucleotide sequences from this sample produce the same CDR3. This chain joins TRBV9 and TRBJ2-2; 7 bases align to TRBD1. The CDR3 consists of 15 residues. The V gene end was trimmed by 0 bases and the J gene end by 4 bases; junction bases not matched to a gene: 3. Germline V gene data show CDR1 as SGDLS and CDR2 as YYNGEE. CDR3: CASSVVSGGTGELFF. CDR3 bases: TGTGCCAGCAGCGTAGTGTCAGGGGGCACCGGGGAGCTGTTTTTT.

The CDR3 sequence: CASSESGQGLREQYF. The CDR3 bases are TGTGCCAGCAGTGAAAGTGGGCAGGGACTGCGCGAGCAGTACTTC. The rearrangement links TRBV6-1 to TRBJ2-7, with D maybe TRBD2 (6 bases). This CDR3 region has 15 residues. V gave up 2 bases and J gave up 6 bases, with 17 bases separating them. Germline values: CDR1 MNHNS, CDR2 SASEGT.

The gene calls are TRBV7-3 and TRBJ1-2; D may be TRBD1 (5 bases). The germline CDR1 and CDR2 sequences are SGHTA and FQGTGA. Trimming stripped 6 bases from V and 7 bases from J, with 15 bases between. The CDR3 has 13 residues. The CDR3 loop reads CASRDWGEFGYTF. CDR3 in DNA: TGTGCCAGCAGGGACTGGGGGGAATTTGGCTACACCTTC.

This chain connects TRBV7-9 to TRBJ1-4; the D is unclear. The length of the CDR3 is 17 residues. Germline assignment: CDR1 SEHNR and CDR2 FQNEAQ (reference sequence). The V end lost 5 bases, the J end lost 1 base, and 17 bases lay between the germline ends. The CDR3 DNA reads TGTGCCAGCAGCCCCCCGGGGAATAGGGTAACTAATGAAAAACTGTTTTTT. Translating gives CASSPPGNRVTNEKLFF.

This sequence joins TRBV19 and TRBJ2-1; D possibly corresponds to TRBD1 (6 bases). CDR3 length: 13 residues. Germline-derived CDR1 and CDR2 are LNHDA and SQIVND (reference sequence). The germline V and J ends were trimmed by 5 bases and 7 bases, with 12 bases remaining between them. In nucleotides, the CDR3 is TGTGCCAGTAGTTTTGGGGGCGGGAATGAGCAGTTCTTC. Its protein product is CASSFGGGNEQFF.

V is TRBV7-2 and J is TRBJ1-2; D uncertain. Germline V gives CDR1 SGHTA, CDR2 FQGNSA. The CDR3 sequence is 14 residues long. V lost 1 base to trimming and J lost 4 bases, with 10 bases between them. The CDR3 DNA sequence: TGTGCCAGCAGCTTAGTTGAGGGCGCCTATGGCTACACCTTC. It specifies CASSLVEGAYGYTF.

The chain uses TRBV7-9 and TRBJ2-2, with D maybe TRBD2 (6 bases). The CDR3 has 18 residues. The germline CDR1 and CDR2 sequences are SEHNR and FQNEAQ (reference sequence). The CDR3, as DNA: TGTTCCATACACGGCGCGGCGGACGGGACTCAGCGGGCCGGGGAGCTGTTTTTT. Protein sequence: CSIHGAADGTQRAGELFF.

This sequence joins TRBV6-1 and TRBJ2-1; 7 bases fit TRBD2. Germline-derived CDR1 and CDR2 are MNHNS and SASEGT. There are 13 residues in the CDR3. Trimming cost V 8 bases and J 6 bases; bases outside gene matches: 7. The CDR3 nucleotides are TGTGCCAGCGCCGGGGGACTAAGCAATGAGCAGTTCTTC. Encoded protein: CASAGGLSNEQFF.

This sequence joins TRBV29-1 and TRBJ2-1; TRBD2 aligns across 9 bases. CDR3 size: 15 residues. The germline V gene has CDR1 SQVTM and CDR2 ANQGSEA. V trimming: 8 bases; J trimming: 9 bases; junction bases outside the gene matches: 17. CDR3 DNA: TGCAGCACCCGAGAGAGGGCGGGGGGGCCTAGTGAGCAGTTCTTC. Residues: CSTRERAGGPSEQFF.

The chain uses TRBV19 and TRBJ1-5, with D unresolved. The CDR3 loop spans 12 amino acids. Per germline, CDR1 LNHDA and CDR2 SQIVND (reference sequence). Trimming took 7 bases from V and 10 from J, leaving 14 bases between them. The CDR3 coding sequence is TGTGCCAGTACGGTGAAAAATCGTCCCCAGCATTTT. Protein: CASTVKNRPQHF. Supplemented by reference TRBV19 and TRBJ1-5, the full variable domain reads DGGITQSPKYLFRKEGQNVTLSCEQNLNHDAMYWYRQDPGQGLRLIYYSQIVNDFQKGDIAEGYSVSREKKESFPLTVTSAQKNPTAFYLCASTVKNRPQHFGDGTRLSIL.

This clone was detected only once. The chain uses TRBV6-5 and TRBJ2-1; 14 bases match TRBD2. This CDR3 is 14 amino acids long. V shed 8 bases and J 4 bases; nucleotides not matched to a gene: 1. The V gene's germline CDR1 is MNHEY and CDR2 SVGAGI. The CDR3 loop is CASGTSGGYNEQFF. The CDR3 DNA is TGTGCCAGCGGGACTAGCGGGGGATACAATGAGCAGTTCTTC.

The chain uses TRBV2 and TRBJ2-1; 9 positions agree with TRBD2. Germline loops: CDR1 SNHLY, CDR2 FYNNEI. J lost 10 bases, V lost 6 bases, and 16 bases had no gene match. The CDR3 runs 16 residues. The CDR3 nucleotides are TGTGCCAGCAGCGGATCACCGGGACTAGCTATCGGGGAGCAGTTCTTC. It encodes CASSGSPGLAIGEQFF.

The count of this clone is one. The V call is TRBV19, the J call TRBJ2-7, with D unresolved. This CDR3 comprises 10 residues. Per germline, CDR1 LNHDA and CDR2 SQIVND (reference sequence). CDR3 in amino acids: CAGVPVEQYF. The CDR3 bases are TGTGCAGGAGTACCGGTCGAGCAGTACTTC.

The CDR3 region has the DNA TGTGCCAGCAGCGTCTACAGGTGGAACAATGAGCAGTTCTTC. Amino acids: CASSVYRWNNEQFF. This sequence joins TRBV9 and TRBJ2-1, with TRBD1 as a possible D gene (5 bases). The V gene's germline CDR1 is SGDLS and CDR2 YYNGEE. The CDR3 is made up of 14 amino acids. Trimming cost V 2 bases and J 5 bases, with 11 bases left between them.